This record concerns one TCR beta chain sequence. Its antigen is undetermined. This specimen comes from a study of circulating tumor DNA in untreated peripheral T-cell lymphoma. The tumor tissue sample was taken at baseline before any treatment. Study-wide points: Tumor-specific clonotypes: identified in 65% to 80% of patients, more than 85% of baseline tissues.

Produced via immunoSEQ multiplex PCR; TCRdb's table is partial and in-frame only. The sample yields 9,500 to 13,000 clones, about 75% seen once. The length of the CDR3 is 14 residues. The receptor was derived from a human donor with peripheral T-cell lymphoma. The chain links TRBV1 to TRBJ2-1; no check of the table's D call, TRBD2, against the DNA was made. TRBV1 is noted as a pseudogene. Source material: tumor tissue. The CDR3 sequence: CASRGTSGGNEQFF. DNA for the CDR3: TGCGCCAGCCGCGGGACTAGCGGGGGTAATGAGCAGTTCTTC.